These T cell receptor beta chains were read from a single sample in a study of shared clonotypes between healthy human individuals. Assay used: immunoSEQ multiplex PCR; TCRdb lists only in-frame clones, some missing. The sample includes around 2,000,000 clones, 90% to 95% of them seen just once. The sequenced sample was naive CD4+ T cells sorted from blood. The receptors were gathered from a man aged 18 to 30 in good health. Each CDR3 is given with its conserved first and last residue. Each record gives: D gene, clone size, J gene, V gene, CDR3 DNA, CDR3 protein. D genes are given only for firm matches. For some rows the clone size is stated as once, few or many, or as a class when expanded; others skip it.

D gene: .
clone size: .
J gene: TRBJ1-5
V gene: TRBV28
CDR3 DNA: TGTGCCACCTTAGACGACGGGCCACGCAATCAGCCCCAGCATTTT
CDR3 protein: CATLDDGPRNQPQHF

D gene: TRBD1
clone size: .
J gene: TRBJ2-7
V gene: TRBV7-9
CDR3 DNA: TGTGCCAGCAGCTTGGGGGACAGCGCGTTCCCCTACGAGCAGTACTTC
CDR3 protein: CASSLGDSAFPYEQYF

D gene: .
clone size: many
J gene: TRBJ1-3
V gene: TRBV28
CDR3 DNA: TGTGCCAGCAGCTTTGGGCGTAACTCTGGAAACACCATATATTTT
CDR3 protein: CASSFGRNSGNTIYF

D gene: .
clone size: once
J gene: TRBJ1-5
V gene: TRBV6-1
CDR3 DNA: TGTGCCAGCAGTGGGTGGACTCAGCCCCAGCATTTT
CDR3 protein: CASSGWTQPQHF

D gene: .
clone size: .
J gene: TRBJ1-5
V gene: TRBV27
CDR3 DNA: TGTGCCAGCCGTAGGGGTGGCAATCAGCCCCAGCATTTT
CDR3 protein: CASRRGGNQPQHF

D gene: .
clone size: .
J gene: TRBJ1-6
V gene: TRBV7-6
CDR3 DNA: TGTGCCAGCAGCTCCGGGGCTTTTTATAATTCACCCCTCCACTTT
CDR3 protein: CASSSGAFYNSPLHF

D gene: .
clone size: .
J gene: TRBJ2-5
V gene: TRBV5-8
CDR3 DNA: TGTGCCAGCAGCTTGCCAGGGGGGGGTCAAGAGACCCAGTACTTC
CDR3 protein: CASSLPGGGQETQYF

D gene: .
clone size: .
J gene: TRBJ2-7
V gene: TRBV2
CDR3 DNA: TGTGCCAGCAGGCGACAGACCTACGAGCAGTACTTC
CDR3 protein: CASRRQTYEQYF

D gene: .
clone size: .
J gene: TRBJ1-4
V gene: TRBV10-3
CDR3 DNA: TGTGCCATCAGTGATGGTCCTGGTGAAAAACTGTTTTTT
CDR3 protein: CAISDGPGEKLFF

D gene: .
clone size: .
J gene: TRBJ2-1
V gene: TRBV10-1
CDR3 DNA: TGCGCCAGCAGTGAAACCGGGAATGATGAGCAGTTCTTC
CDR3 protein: CASSETGNDEQFF

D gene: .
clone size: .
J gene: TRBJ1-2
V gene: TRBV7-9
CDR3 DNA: TGTGCCAGCAGCCGACCAGATGGGTATGGCTACACCTTC
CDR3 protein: CASSRPDGYGYTF

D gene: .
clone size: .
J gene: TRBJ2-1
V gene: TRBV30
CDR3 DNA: TGTGCCTGTACGCGGGACAGTGAGCAGTTCTTC
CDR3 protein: CACTRDSEQFF

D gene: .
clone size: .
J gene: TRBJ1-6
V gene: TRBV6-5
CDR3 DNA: TGTGCCAGCAGACAGGGTGATTCACCCCTCCACTTT
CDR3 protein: CASRQGDSPLHF

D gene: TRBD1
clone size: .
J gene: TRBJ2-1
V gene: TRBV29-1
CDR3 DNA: TGCAGCGTTGTCCGGGACAGAGAGAATGAGCAGTTCTTC
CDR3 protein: CSVVRDRENEQFF

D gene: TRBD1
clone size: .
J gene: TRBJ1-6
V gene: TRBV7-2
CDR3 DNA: TGTGCCAGCAACATACAGGGGACGTCTAGATCACCCCTCCACTTT
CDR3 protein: CASNIQGTSRSPLHF

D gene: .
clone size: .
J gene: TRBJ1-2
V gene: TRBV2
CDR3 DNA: TGTGCCAGCAGTGTAGGCAGTAACTATGGCTACACCTTC
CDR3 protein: CASSVGSNYGYTF

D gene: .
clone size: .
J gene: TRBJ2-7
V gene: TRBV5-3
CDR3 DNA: TGTGCCAGAAGCAGTTACGGGACGATTGCCTACGAGCAGTACTTC
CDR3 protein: CARSSYGTIAYEQYF

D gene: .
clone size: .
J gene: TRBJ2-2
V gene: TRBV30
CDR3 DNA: TGTGCCTGGAACCAGGACAGTGCGAACACCGGGGAGCTGTTTTTT
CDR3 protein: CAWNQDSANTGELFF

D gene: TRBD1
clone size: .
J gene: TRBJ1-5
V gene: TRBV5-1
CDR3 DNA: TGCGCCAGCAGCCCCGGGACAGGGGCAGATTATAGCAATCAGCCCCAGCATTTT
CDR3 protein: CASSPGTGADYSNQPQHF

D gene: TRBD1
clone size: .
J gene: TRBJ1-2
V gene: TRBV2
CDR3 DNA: TGTGCCAGCAGTGAAGACGGGACAGCCTCTAACTATGGCTACACCTTC
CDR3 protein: CASSEDGTASNYGYTF

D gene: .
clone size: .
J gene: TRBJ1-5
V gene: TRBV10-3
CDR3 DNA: TGTGCCATCAGTGGCGGAGATAGCAATCAGCCCCAGCATTTT
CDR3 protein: CAISGGDSNQPQHF

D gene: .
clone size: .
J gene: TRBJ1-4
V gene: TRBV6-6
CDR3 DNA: TGTGCCAGCAGTTATGGGCAGGGAGGCGAAAAACTGTTTTTT
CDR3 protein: CASSYGQGGEKLFF

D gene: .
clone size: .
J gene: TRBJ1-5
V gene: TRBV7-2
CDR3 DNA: TGTGCCAGCAGCACAGCTCCCAATCAGCCCCAGCATTTT
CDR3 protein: CASSTAPNQPQHF

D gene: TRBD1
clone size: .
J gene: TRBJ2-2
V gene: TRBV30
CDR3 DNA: TGTGCCTGGAATTTCGGACAGGGAAAGAACACCGGGGAGCTGTTTTTT
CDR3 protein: CAWNFGQGKNTGELFF

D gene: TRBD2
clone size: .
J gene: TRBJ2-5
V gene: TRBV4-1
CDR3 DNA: TGCGCCAGCAGCCAATTGGGACTAGTCCAAGAGACCCAGTACTTC
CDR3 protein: CASSQLGLVQETQYF

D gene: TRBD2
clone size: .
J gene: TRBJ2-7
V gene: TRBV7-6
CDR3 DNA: TGTGCCAGCAGCTTAGACCCACCGAGCGGGAGTAGGAACGAGCAGTACTTC
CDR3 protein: CASSLDPPSGSRNEQYF

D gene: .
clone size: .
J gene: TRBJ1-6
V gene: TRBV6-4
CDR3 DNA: TGTGCCAGCCTTAGACGGACCAATAATTCACCCCTCCACTTT
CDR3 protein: CASLRRTNNSPLHF

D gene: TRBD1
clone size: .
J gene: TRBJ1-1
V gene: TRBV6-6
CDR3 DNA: TGTGCCAGCACTATAGACAGGGGCACTGAAGCTTTCTTT
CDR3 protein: CASTIDRGTEAFF

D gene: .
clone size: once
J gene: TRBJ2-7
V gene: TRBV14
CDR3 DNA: TGTGCCAGCAGCCAAATGTCCAACTCCTACGAGCAGTACTTC
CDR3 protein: CASSQMSNSYEQYF

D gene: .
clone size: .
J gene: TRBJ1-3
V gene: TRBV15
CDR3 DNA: TGTGCCACCAGCAGAGATCTTTCCCCTGGAAACACCATATATTTT
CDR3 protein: CATSRDLSPGNTIYF

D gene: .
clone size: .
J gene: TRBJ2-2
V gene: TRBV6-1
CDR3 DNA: TGTGCCAGCAGTGAGAGGACCCACACCGGGGAGCTGTTTTTT
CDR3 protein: CASSERTHTGELFF

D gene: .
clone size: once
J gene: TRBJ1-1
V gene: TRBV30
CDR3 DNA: TGTGCCTGGGATGTCATGGACACTGAAGCTTTCTTT
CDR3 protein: CAWDVMDTEAFF

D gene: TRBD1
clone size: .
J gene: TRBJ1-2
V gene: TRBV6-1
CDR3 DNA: TGTGCCAGCAGTGACCCGACAGGGGGAACCTATGGCTACACCTTC
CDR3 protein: CASSDPTGGTYGYTF

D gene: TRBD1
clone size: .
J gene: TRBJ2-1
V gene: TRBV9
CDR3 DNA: TGTGCCAGCAGCGTAGAGGGGACAGGGTCATACAATGAGCAGTTCTTC
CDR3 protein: CASSVEGTGSYNEQFF

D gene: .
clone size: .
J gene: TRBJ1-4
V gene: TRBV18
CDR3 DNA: TGTGCCAGCTCACGGGACACAACTAATGAAAAACTGTTTTTT
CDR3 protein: CASSRDTTNEKLFF

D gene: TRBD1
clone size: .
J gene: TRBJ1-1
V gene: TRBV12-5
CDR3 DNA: TGTGCTAGTGGTTTGGCCCCAAAGACAGGGGCGGACACTGAAGCTTTCTTT
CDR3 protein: CASGLAPKTGADTEAFF

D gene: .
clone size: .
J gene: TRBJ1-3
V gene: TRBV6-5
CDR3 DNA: TGTGCCAGCAGTTGGGGGGACTCTGGAAACACCATATATTTT
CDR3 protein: CASSWGDSGNTIYF

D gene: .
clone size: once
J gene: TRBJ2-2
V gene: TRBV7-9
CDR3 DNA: TGTGCCAGCAGCTCCGGGACTCCGAACACCGGGGAGCTGTTTTTT
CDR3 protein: CASSSGTPNTGELFF

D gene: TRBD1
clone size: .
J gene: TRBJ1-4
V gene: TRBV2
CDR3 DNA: TGTGCCAGCAGTCCAGGGGGGACTAATGAAAAACTGTTTTTT
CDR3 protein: CASSPGGTNEKLFF

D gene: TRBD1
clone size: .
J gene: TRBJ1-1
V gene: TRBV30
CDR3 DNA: TGTGCCTGGAGTGTGCAGGGGGCTGAAGCTTTCTTT
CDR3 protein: CAWSVQGAEAFF

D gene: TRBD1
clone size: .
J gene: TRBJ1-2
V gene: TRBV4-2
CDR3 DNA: TGTGCCAGCAGCCACGGACAGGAAGATCGTTATGGCTACACCTTC
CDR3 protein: CASSHGQEDRYGYTF

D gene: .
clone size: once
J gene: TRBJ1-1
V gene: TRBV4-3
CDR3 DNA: TGCGCCAGCAGCCAAGATAGACAAGTCTCTGAAGCTTTCTTT
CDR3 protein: CASSQDRQVSEAFF